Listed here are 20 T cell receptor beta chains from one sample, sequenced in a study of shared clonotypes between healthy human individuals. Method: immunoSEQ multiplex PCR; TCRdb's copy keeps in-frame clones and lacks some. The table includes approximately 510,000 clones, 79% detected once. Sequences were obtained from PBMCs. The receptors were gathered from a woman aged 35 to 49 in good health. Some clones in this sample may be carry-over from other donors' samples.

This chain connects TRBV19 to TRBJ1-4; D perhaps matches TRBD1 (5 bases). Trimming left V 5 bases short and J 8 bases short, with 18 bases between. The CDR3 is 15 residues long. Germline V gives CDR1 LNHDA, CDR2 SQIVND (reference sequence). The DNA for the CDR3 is TGTGCCAGTAGTGATATCGGGGGGACTGGCGAAAAACTGTTTTTT. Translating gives CASSDIGGTGEKLFF.

The CDR3 nucleotides are TGTGCCAGCAGCTTACCCAGTCGGGGGGCAGGCAATGAGCAGTTCTTC. Its protein is CASSLPSRGAGNEQFF. The chain combines TRBV7-6 with TRBJ2-1, with a possible D match to TRBD2 (7 bases). The CDR3 sequence is 16 residues long. Germline V CDR1 and CDR2: SGHVS, FNYEAQ. Between the trimmed V and J ends, which lost 2 bases and 6 bases, there was a span of 17 bases.

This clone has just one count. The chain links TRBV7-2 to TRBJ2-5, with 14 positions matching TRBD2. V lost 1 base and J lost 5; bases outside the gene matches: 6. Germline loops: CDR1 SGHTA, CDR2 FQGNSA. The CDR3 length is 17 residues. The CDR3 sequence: CASSLGTSGRSRETQYF. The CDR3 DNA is TGTGCCAGCAGCTTAGGGACTAGCGGGAGGTCTCGGGAGACCCAGTACTTC.

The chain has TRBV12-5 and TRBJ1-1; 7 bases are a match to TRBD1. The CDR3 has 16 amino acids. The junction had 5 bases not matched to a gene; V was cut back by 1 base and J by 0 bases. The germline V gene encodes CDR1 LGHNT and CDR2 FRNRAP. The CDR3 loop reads CASGLGGTAMNTEAFF. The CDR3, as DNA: TGTGCTAGTGGTTTGGGAGGGACAGCAATGAACACTGAAGCTTTCTTT.

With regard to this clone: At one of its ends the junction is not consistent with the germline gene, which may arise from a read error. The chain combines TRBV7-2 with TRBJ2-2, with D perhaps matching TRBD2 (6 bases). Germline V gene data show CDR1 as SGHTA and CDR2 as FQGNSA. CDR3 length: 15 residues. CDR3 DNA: TGTGCCAGCAGCTTAGATGCGGGGAACTCCGGGGAGCTGTTTTTT. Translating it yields CASSLDAGNSGELFF.

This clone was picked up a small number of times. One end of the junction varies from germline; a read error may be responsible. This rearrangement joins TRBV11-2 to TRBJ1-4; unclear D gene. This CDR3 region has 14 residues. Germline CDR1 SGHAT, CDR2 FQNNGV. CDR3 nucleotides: TGTGCCAGCAGCCTAGAGAGGATTAGTGAAAAACTGTTTTTT. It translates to CASSLERISEKLFF.

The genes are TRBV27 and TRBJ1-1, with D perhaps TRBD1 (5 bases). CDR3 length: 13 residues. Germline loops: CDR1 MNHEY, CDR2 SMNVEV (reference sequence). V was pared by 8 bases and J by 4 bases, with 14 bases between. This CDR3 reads CASLPAGSTEAFF. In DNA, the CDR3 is TGTGCCAGCCTACCGGCAGGGAGCACTGAAGCTTTCTTT.

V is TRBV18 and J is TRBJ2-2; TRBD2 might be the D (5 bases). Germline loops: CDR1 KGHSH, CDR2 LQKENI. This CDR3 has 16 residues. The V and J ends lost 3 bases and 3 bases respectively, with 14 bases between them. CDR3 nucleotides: TGTGCCAGCTCACCGTGGGAGTGGGCGGACACCGGGGAGCTGTTTTTT. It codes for CASSPWEWADTGELFF. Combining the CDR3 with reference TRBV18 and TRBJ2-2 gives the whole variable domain NAGVMQNPRHLVRRRGQEARLRCSPMKGHSHVYWYRQLPEEGLKFMVYLQKENIIDESGMPKERFSAEFPKEGPSILRIQQVVRGDSAAYFCASSPWEWADTGELFFGEGSRLTVL.

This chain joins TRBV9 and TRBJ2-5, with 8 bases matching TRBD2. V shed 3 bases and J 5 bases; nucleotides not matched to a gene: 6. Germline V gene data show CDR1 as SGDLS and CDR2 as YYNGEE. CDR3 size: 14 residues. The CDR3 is CASSGTPGGETQYF. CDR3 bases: TGTGCCAGCAGCGGTACACCGGGGGGGGAGACCCAGTACTTC.

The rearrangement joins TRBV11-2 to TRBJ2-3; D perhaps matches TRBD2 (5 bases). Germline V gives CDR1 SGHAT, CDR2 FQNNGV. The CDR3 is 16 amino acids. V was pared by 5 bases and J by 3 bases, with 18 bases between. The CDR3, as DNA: TGTGCCAGCAGCCTCTTAGGTGCGGGCGGTACAGATACGCAGTATTTT. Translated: CASSLLGAGGTDTQYF.

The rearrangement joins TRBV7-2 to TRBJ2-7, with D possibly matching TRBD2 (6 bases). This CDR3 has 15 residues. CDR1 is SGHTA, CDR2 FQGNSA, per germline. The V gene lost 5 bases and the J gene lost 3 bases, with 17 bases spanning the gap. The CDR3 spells CASSRPPGLNYEQYF. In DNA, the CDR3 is TGTGCCAGCAGCCGACCCCCGGGACTCAACTACGAGCAGTACTTC. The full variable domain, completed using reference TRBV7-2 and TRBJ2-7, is GAGVSQSPSNKVTEKGKDVELRCDPISGHTALYWYRQSLGQGLEFLIYFQGNSAPDKSGLPSDRFSAERTGGSVSTLTIQRTQQEDSAVYLCASSRPPGLNYEQYFGPGTRLTVT.

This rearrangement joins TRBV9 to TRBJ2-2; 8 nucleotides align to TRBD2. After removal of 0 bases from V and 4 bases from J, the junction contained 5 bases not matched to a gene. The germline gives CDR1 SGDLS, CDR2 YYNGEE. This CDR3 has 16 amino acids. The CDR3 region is CASSVDVTSVTGELFF. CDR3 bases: TGTGCCAGCAGCGTAGATGTGACTAGCGTCACCGGGGAGCTGTTTTTT.

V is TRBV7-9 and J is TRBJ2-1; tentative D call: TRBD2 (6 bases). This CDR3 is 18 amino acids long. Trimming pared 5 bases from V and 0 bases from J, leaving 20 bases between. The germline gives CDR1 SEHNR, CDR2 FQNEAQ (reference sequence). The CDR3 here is CASSKGPGLQSSYNEQFF. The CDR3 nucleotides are TGTGCCAGCAGCAAAGGACCGGGACTCCAGAGCTCCTACAATGAGCAGTTCTTC.

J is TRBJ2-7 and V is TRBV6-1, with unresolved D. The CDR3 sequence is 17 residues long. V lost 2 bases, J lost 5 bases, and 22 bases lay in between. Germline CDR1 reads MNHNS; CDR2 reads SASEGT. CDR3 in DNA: TGTGCCAGCAGTGAATTTGGTGGTCCCCGCACAAAGAACGAGCAGTACTTC. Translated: CASSEFGGPRTKNEQYF.

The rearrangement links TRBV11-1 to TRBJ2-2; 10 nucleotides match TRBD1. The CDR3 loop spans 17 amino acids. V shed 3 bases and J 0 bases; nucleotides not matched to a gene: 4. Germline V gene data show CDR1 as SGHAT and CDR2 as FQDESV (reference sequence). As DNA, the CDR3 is TGTGCCAGCAGCTTGACAGGGGGCTACGCGAACACCGGGGAGCTGTTTTTT. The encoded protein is CASSLTGGYANTGELFF.

CDR3 in amino acids: CASSVSSGSWDEQFF. In DNA form, the CDR3 reads TGTGCCAGCAGCGTAAGTAGCGGGAGTTGGGATGAGCAGTTCTTC. The J gene is TRBJ2-1, the V gene TRBV9, with TRBD2 matching 9 bases. Germline CDR1 reads SGDLS; CDR2 reads YYNGEE. The CDR3 contains 15 residues. V lost 1 base to trimming and J lost 8 bases; unmatched junction nucleotides: 7. Variable domain in full (rest from reference TRBV9 and TRBJ2-1): DSGVTQTPKHLITATGQRVTLRCSPRSGDLSVYWYQQSLDQGLQFLIQYYNGEERAKGNILERFSAQQFPDLHSELNLSSLELGDSALYFCASSVSSGSWDEQFFGPGTRLTVL.

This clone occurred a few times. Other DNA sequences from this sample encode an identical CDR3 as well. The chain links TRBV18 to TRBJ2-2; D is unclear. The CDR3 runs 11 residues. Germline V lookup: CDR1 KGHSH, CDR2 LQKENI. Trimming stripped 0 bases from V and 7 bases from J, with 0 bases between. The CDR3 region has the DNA TGTGCCAGCTCACCACCCGGGGAGCTGTTTTTT. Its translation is CASSPPGELFF.

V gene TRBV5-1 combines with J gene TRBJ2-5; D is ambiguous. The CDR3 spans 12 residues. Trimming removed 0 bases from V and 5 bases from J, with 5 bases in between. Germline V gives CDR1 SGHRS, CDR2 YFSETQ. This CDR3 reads CASSLGAETQYF. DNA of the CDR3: TGCGCCAGCAGCTTGGGCGCTGAGACCCAGTACTTC.

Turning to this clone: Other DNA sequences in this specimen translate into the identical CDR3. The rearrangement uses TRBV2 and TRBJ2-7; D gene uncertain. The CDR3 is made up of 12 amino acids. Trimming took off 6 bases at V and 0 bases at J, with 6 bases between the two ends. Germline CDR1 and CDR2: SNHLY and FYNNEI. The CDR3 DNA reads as TGTGCCAGCAGGACGGACTCCTACGAGCAGTACTTC. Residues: CASRTDSYEQYF.

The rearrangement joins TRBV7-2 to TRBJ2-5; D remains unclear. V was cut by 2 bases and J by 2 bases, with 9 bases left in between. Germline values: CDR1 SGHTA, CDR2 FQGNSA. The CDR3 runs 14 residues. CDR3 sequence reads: CASSLRLEQETQYF. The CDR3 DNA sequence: TGTGCCAGCAGCTTAAGACTCGAACAAGAGACCCAGTACTTC.